This TCR beta chain came from a study of pediatric ulcerative colitis. General study results and limits: All ulcerative colitis patients, but no controls, carried two rectal clonotypes. Clonal expansions reduced rectal repertoire diversity in acute severe colitis. Repertoires came from total lymphocyte DNA, not specific subsets.

The repertoire was sequenced with immunoSEQ multiplex PCR; TCRdb's copy has only in-frame clones and lacks some. Of roughly 38,000 clones listed, around four fifths are singletons. Before the diagnostic colonoscopy, ulcerative colitis patients were free of immunosuppressive medication. Worth noting for this clone: Antigen: not known.

The CDR3 consists of 16 residues. CDR1 is LNHDA and CDR2 is SQIVND in the germline V gene (reference sequence). Trimming took 5 bases from V and 8 from J; bases not matched to a gene: 11. J is TRBJ2-1 and V is TRBV19; the match to TRBD2 covers 11 bases. What was sequenced was blood. The receptor was isolated from a girl aged 10-17 years with moderate ulcerative colitis. The CDR3, as DNA: TGTGCCAGTAGTCGCCCGACTAGCGGGGCCACCTATGAGCAGTTCTTC. The encoded protein is CASSRPTSGATYEQFF.